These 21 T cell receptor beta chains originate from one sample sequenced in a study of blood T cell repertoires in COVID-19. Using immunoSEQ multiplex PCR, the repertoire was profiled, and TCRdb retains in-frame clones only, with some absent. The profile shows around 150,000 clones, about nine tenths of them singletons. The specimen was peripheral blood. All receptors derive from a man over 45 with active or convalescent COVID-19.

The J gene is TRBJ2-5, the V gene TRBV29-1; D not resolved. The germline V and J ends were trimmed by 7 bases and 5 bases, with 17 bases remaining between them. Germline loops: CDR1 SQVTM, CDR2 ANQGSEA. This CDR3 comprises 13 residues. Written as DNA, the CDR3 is TGCAGCGCCGTTCCTCCCCCCGGGGAGACCCAGTACTTC. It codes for CSAVPPPGETQYF.

In DNA, the CDR3 is TGCAGCGTTGAACGCGTACTGACAGATACGCAGTATTTT. This sequence encodes CSVERVLTDTQYF. This sequence joins TRBV29-1 and TRBJ2-3, with D hard to call. Germline lookup yields CDR1 SQVTM and CDR2 ANQGSEA. Trimming took off 2 bases at V and 3 bases at J, with 9 bases between the two ends. The CDR3 covers 13 residues.

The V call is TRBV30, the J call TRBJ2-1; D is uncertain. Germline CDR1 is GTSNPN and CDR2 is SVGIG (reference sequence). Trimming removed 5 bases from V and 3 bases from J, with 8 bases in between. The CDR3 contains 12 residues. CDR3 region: CAWAHSYNEQFF. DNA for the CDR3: TGTGCCTGGGCCCACAGCTACAATGAGCAGTTCTTC.

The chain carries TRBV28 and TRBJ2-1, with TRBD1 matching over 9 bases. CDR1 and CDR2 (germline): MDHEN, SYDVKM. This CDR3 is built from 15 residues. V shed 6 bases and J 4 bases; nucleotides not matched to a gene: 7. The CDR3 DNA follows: TGTGCCAGCAGCTCCCGGGACAGGGCGTACAATGAGCAGTTCTTC. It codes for CASSSRDRAYNEQFF.

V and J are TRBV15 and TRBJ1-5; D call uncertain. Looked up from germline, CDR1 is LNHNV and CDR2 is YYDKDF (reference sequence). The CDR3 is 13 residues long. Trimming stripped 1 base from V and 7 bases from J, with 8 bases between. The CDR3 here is CATSRGASQPQHF. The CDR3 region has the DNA TGTGCCACCAGCAGAGGGGCCAGCCAGCCCCAGCATTTT.

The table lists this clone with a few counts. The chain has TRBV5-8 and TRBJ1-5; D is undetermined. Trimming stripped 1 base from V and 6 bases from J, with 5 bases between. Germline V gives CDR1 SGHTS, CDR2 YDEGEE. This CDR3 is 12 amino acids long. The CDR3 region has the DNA TGTGCCAGCAGCTTGTTCGGTCAGCCCCAGCATTTT. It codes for CASSLFGQPQHF.

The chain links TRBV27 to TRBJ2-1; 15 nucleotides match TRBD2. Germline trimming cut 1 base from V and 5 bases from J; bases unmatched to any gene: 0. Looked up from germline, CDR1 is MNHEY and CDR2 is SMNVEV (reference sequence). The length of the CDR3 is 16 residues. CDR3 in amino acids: CASSLWTSGRDNEQFF. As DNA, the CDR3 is TGTGCCAGCAGTTTATGGACTAGCGGGAGGGACAATGAGCAGTTCTTC.

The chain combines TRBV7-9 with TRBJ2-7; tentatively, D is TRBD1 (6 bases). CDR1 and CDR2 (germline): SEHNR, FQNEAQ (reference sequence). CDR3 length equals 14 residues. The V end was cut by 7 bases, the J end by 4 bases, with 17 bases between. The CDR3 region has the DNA TGTGCCAGCACACATTCAGGGGCAACTTACGAGCAGTACTTC. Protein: CASTHSGATYEQYF.

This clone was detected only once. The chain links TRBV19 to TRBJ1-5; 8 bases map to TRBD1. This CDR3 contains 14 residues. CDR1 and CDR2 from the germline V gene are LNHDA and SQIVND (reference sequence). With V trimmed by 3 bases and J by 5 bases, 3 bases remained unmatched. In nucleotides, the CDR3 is TGTGCCAGTAGTATGGGACAGGTGGATCAGCCCCAGCATTTT. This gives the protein CASSMGQVDQPQHF. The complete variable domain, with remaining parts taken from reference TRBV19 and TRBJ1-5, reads DGGITQSPKYLFRKEGQNVTLSCEQNLNHDAMYWYRQDPGQGLRLIYYSQIVNDFQKGDIAEGYSVSREKKESFPLTVTSAQKNPTAFYLCASSMGQVDQPQHFGDGTRLSIL.

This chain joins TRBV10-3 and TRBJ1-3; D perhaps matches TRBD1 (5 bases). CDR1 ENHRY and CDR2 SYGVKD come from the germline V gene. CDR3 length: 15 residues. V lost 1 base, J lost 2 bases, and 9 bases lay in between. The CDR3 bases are TGTGCCATCAGTGAGTGGGGACTGGCTGGAAACACCATATATTTT. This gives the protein CAISEWGLAGNTIYF.

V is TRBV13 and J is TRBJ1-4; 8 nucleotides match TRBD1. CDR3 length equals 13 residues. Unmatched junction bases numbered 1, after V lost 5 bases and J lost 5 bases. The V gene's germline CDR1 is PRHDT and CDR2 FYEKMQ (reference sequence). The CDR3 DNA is TGTGCCAGCAGCAACAGGGGGAATGAAAAACTGTTTTTT. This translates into CASSNRGNEKLFF. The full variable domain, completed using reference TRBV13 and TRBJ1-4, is AAGVIQSPRHLIKEKRETATLKCYPIPRHDTVYWYQQGPGQDPQFLISFYEKMQSDKGSIPDRFSAQQFSDYHSELNMSSLELGDSALYFCASSNRGNEKLFFGSGTQLSVL.

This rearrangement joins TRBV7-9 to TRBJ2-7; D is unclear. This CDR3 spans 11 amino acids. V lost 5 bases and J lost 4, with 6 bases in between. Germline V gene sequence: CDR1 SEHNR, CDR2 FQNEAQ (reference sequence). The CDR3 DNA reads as TGTGCCAGCAGCCGCGAATACGAGCAGTACTTC. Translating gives CASSREYEQYF.

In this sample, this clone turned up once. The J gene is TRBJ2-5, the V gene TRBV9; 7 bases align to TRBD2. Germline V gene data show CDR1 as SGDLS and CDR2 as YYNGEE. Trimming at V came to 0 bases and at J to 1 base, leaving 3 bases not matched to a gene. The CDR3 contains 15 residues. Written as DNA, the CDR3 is TGTGCCAGCAGCGTAGGGTCTAGCGGCCAAGAGACCCAGTACTTC. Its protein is CASSVGSSGQETQYF.

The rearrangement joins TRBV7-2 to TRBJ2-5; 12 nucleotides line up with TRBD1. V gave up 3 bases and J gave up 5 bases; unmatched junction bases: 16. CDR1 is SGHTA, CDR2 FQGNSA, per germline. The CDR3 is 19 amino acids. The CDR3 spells CASSFPIPGQGAPPETQYF. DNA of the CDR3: TGTGCCAGCAGCTTCCCAATCCCGGGACAGGGGGCGCCGCCCGAGACCCAGTACTTC. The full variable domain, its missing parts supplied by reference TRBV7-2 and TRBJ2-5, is GAGVSQSPSNKVTEKGKDVELRCDPISGHTALYWYRQSLGQGLEFLIYFQGNSAPDKSGLPSDRFSAERTGGSVSTLTIQRTQQEDSAVYLCASSFPIPGQGAPPETQYFGPGTRLLVL.

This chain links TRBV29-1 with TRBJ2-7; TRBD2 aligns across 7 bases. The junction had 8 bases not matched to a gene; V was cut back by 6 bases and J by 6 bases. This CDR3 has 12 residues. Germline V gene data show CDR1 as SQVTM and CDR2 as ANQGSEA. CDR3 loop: CSVTGGGREQYF. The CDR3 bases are TGCAGCGTGACGGGAGGAGGCCGCGAGCAGTACTTC.

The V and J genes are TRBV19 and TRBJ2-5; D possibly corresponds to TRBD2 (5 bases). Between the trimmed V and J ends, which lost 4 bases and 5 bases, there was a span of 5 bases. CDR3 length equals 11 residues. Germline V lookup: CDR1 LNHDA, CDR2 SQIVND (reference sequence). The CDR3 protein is CASSTGETQYF. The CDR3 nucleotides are TGTGCCAGTAGTACGGGGGAGACCCAGTACTTC.

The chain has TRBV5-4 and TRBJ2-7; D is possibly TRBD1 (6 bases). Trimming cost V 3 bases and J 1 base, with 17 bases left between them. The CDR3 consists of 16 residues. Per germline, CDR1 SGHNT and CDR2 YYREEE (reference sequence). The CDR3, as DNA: TGTGCCAGCAGCTCGGGTAGGGGGAAGGTTTCCTACGAGCAGTACTTC. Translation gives CASSSGRGKVSYEQYF.

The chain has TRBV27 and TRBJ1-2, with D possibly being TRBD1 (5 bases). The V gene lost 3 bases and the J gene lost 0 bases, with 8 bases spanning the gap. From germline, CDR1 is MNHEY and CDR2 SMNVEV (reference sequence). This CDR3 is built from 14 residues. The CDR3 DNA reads TGTGCCAGCAGTTTGGCAGGGTCTAACTATGGCTACACCTTC. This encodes CASSLAGSNYGYTF.

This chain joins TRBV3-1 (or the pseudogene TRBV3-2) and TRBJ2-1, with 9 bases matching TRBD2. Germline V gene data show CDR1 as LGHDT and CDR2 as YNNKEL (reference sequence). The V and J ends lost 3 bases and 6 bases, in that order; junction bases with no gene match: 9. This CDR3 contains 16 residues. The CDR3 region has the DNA TGTGCCAGCAGCCACAGAGCGGGAGGAGGTCGCAATGAGCAGTTCTTC. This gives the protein CASSHRAGGGRNEQFF.

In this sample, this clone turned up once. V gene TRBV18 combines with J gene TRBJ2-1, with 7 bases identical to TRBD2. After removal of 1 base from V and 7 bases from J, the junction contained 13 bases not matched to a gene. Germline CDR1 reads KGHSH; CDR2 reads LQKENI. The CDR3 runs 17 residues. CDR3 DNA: TGTGCCAGCTCACCACGAACTATTAGCGGGTTTCCTAATGAGCAGTTCTTC. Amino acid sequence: CASSPRTISGFPNEQFF.

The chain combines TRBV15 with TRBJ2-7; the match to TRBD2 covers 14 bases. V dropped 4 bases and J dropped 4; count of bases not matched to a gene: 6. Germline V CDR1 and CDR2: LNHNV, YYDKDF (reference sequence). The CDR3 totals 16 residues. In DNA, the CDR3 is TGTGCCACCAGCACCAAGACTAGCGGGAGGGGTTACGAGCAGTACTTC. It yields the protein CATSTKTSGRGYEQYF.